Listed below are T cell receptor beta chains from one sample, sequenced in a study of CD8 T cells in ankylosing spondylitis. One entry per CDR3 protein results from TCRdb running MiXCR on the 5' RACE reads. The data hold 350,000 to 450,000 distinct CDR3 sequences, with 25% to 30% observed a single time. Sequences were obtained from blood, either unsorted or a sorted T cell fraction (not recorded which). Receptors were obtained from a male donor with ankylosing spondylitis. The CDR3 runs from the conserved cysteine through the conserved F or W. A D gene is named only where the DNA matches it firmly. Size values are once, few and many counts, or a class for expanded clones, and some rows have none.

>.|TRBJ1-5|TRBV20-1|TRBD1
CSAQTGGGLNQPQHF
TGCAGTGCCCAGACAGGGGGAGGCCTGAATCAGCCCCAGCATTTT
>few|TRBJ1-1|TRBV5-1|.
CASSLESTNTEAFF
TGCGCCAGCAGCTTGGAATCAACGAACACTGAAGCTTTCTTT
>.|TRBJ2-5|TRBV7-9|.
CASSLAFSGSRPETQYF
TGTGCCAGCAGCTTAGCATTCAGCGGATCTCGCCCAGAGACCCAGTACTTC
>.|TRBJ1-4|TRBV29-1|.
CSAADSGHEKLFF
TGCAGCGCCGCGGACAGCGGTCATGAAAAACTGTTTTTT
>.|TRBJ2-1|TRBV20-1|TRBD2
CSASALAGGLSEQFF
TGCAGTGCTAGCGCACTAGCGGGAGGTTTGAGTGAGCAGTTCTTC
>.|TRBJ2-1|TRBV7-9|.
CASSLGGGQYNEQFF
TGTGCCAGCAGCTTAGGGGGGGGACAGTACAATGAGCAGTTCTTC
>.|TRBJ1-6|TRBV3-1|.
CASSHSPGRDSPLHF
TGTGCCAGCAGCCATTCTCCCGGCAGAGATTCACCCCTCCACTTT
>.|TRBJ2-3|TRBV12-3/TRBV12-4|TRBD2
CASSTGLAGNTDTQYF
TGTGCCAGCAGTACGGGACTAGCGGGGAACACAGATACGCAGTATTTT
>few|TRBJ2-1|TRBV5-1|.
CASSLGQGSGNEQFF
TGCGCCAGCAGCTTGGGGCAGGGGAGTGGCAATGAGCAGTTCTTC
>few|TRBJ1-3|TRBV7-9|.
CASSFGDDSGNTIYF
TGTGCCAGCAGCTTCGGGGATGACTCTGGAAACACCATATATTTT
>.|TRBJ1-1|TRBV7-2|TRBD1
CASSMDRAGTEAFF
TGTGCCAGCAGCATGGACAGGGCGGGCACTGAAGCTTTCTTT
>many|TRBJ2-1|TRBV20-1|TRBD2
CSARGTSGASYNEQFF
TGCAGTGCTAGAGGGACTAGCGGGGCCTCCTACAATGAGCAGTTCTTC
>.|TRBJ2-1|TRBV24-1|TRBD2
CATSETGLAGSSYNEQFF
TGTGCCACCAGTGAAACGGGACTAGCGGGGAGCTCCTACAATGAGCAGTTCTTC
>.|TRBJ1-1|TRBV24-1|.
CATSDSQGMGNTEAFF
TGTGCCACCAGTGATTCCCAAGGGATGGGGAACACTGAAGCTTTCTTT
>.|TRBJ2-5|TRBV18|.
CASSPSVGSLQETQYF
TGTGCCAGCTCACCATCGGTGGGATCGCTCCAAGAGACCCAGTACTTC
>many|TRBJ2-1|TRBV12-3/TRBV12-4|.
CASSLRDVSYNEQFF
TGTGCCAGCAGCCTCCGGGACGTCTCCTACAATGAGCAGTTCTTC
>few|TRBJ2-2|TRBV5-1|TRBD2
CASSVAAGEIAGELFF
TGCGCCAGCAGCGTAGCAGCGGGAGAAATTGCCGGGGAGCTGTTTTTT
>few|TRBJ1-2|TRBV7-8|.
CASSYSRPNYGYTF
TGTGCCAGCAGCTACAGTAGACCTAACTATGGCTACACCTTC
>.|TRBJ2-3|TRBV7-9|TRBD2
CASSGRLAGTDTQYF
TGTGCCAGCAGCGGACGACTAGCGGGCACAGATACGCAGTATTTT
>.|TRBJ2-5|TRBV12-3/TRBV12-4|TRBD2
CASSSVGGLAVAETQYF
TGTGCCAGCAGTTCGGTAGGCGGACTAGCGGTTGCGGAGACCCAGTACTTC
>.|TRBJ2-2|TRBV3-1|.
CASSQEADSTGELFF
TGTGCCAGCAGCCAAGAAGCAGATTCTACCGGGGAGCTGTTTTTT
>.|TRBJ2-3|TRBV12-3/TRBV12-4|TRBD1
CASSRGQGAIDTQYF
TGTGCCAGCAGTCGCGGACAGGGGGCGATAGATACGCAGTATTTT
>few|TRBJ2-5|TRBV29-1|TRBD2
CSVEHSLGGRGETQYF
TGCAGCGTCGAGCACTCTTTGGGCGGGAGGGGAGAGACCCAGTACTTC
>.|TRBJ2-3|TRBV5-1|TRBD1
CASSLGLPGQSTDTQYF
TGCGCCAGCAGTCTTGGTCTCCCGGGACAGTCCACAGATACGCAGTATTTT
>few|TRBJ2-5|TRBV11-1|.
CASSYRALFMSSQETQYF
TGTGCCAGCAGCTACCGGGCCCTGTTCATGAGTTCCCAAGAGACCCAGTACTTC
>.|TRBJ1-6|TRBV20-1|.
CSAAPPPLANSPLHF
TGCAGTGCCGCCCCCCCTCCCCTGGCGAATTCACCCCTCCACTTT
>.|TRBJ1-5|TRBV30|.
CAWNGGRRQPQHF
TGTGCCTGGAATGGGGGAAGGCGACAGCCCCAGCATTTT
>.|TRBJ1-1|TRBV27|.
CASTGRGITEAFF
TGTGCCAGCACCGGTCGGGGGATCACTGAAGCTTTCTTT
>few|TRBJ2-5|TRBV5-1|.
CASSVAGPRETQYF
TGCGCCAGCAGCGTAGCCGGGCCTCGGGAGACCCAGTACTTC
>few|TRBJ1-1|TRBV5-1|TRBD1
CASSSSTGANTEAFF
TGCGCCAGCAGTAGTTCAACAGGGGCGAACACTGAAGCTTTCTTT
>few|TRBJ1-1|TRBV9|.
CASSATGFAEAFF
TGTGCCAGCAGCGCAACAGGGTTCGCTGAAGCTTTCTTT
>few|TRBJ2-7|TRBV19|.
CASRPEDGAYEQYF
TGTGCCAGTCGGCCCGAGGACGGAGCCTACGAGCAGTACTTC
>few|TRBJ2-3|TRBV2|.
CASSELLGFTDTQYF
TGTGCCAGCAGTGAACTTTTAGGATTCACAGATACGCAGTATTTT
>.|TRBJ2-1|TRBV29-1|.
CSVDSQGYNEQFF
TGCAGCGTTGATAGCCAGGGCTACAATGAGCAGTTCTTC
>many|TRBJ1-1|TRBV7-2|.
CASSLAHLQWAEAFF
TGTGCCAGCAGCTTAGCCCACCTCCAGTGGGCTGAAGCTTTCTTT
>.|TRBJ2-5|TRBV5-1|.
CASSLYREETQYF
TGCGCCAGCAGCTTGTATCGGGAAGAGACCCAGTACTTC
>many|TRBJ2-5|TRBV7-2|.
CASSKEDGSSSYF
TGTGCCAGCAGCAAAGAGGATGGGTCTAGCTCGTACTTC
>.|TRBJ2-4|TRBV11-2|.
CASSPSLAKNIQYF
TGTGCCAGCAGCCCCTCCTTAGCCAAAAACATTCAGTACTTC
>.|TRBJ2-1|TRBV10-3|.
CAISYQDEQFF
TGTGCCATCAGTTACCAAGATGAGCAGTTCTTC
>.|TRBJ2-1|TRBV10-3|TRBD1
CAISGTGESYNEQFF
TGTGCCATCAGCGGGACAGGAGAATCCTACAATGAGCAGTTCTTC
>.|TRBJ2-1|TRBV5-1|TRBD1
CASSLPQGNEQFF
TGCGCCAGCAGCCTACCACAGGGGAATGAGCAGTTCTTC
>few|TRBJ2-5|TRBV24-1|.
CATSAAVPGTQETQYF
TGTGCCACCAGTGCCGCTGTTCCCGGGACTCAAGAGACCCAGTACTTC
>.|TRBJ2-7|TRBV7-2|.
CASSAVQGYEQYF
TGTGCCAGCAGCGCCGTACAGGGATACGAGCAGTACTTC
>.|TRBJ2-2|TRBV5-1|.
CASSPSGQNTGELFF
TGCGCCAGCAGCCCCAGTGGGCAGAACACCGGGGAGCTGTTTTTT
>.|TRBJ1-2|TRBV10-3|TRBD1
CAISEGQGVLHGYTF
TGTGCCATCAGTGAGGGACAGGGGGTCCTCCATGGCTACACCTTC